A selection of T cell receptor beta chains follows, all from one sample in a study of T-cell memory formation after mild COVID-19. TCRdb redid the calling of the 5' RACE reads with MiXCR, one entry per CDR3 protein. The data contain about 260,000 distinct CDR3 sequences, around 8% of them singletons. Sequencing was done on a sample of PBMCs or a T cell subset sorted from them (not recorded which). The receptors were sampled from a man aged 18 to 30 who had mild COVID-19 (a few samples of this study predate the infection). Cell type and time point are not known. Both conserved end residues are part of each CDR3. A D gene is named only where the DNA matches it firmly. Only some rows state a clone size, as once, few, many or a class for expanded clones.

j_gene: TRBJ2-1
v_gene: TRBV12-3/TRBV12-4
abundance: .
d_gene: .
CDR3aa: CASAWGYNEQFF
CDR3nt: TGTGCCAGCGCGTGGGGCTACAATGAGCAGTTCTTC

j_gene: TRBJ2-3
v_gene: TRBV5-1
abundance: few
d_gene: TRBD2
CDR3aa: CASSLLPAGVSVDTDTQYF
CDR3nt: TGCGCCAGCAGCTTGTTGCCGGCGGGGGTGTCGGTTGACACAGATACGCAGTATTTT

j_gene: TRBJ1-1
v_gene: TRBV4-3
abundance: few
d_gene: .
CDR3aa: CASSQVRTRNTEAFF
CDR3nt: TGCGCCAGCAGCCAAGTCCGAACGAGAAACACTGAAGCTTTCTTT

j_gene: TRBJ1-6
v_gene: TRBV7-2
abundance: few
d_gene: .
CDR3aa: CASSLRGSSPLHF
CDR3nt: TGTGCCAGCAGCTTGAGGGGGTCTTCACCCCTCCACTTT

j_gene: TRBJ1-1
v_gene: TRBV11-1
abundance: .
d_gene: .
CDR3aa: CASSSPLQTGRMNTEAFF
CDR3nt: TGTGCCAGCAGCTCCCCCCTCCAGACCGGGAGAATGAACACTGAAGCTTTCTTT

j_gene: TRBJ2-2
v_gene: TRBV4-3
abundance: .
d_gene: .
CDR3aa: CASSPLRVHTGELFF
CDR3nt: TGCGCCAGCAGCCCCCTCCGGGTCCACACCGGGGAGCTGTTTTTT

j_gene: TRBJ1-5
v_gene: TRBV10-3
abundance: .
d_gene: .
CDR3aa: CAISESRQPQHF
CDR3nt: TGTGCCATCAGTGAGTCGCGTCAGCCCCAGCATTTT

j_gene: TRBJ2-7
v_gene: TRBV4-1
abundance: .
d_gene: .
CDR3aa: CASSQEGGHYEQYF
CDR3nt: TGCGCCAGCAGCCAAGAGGGGGGCCACTACGAGCAGTACTTC

j_gene: TRBJ2-7
v_gene: TRBV20-1
abundance: few
d_gene: .
CDR3aa: CSARGLLDYEQYF
CDR3nt: TGCAGTGCTAGAGGACTTCTCGACTACGAGCAGTACTTC

j_gene: TRBJ1-5
v_gene: TRBV6-5
abundance: few
d_gene: TRBD1
CDR3aa: CASSYGTGANQPQHF
CDR3nt: TGTGCCAGCAGTTACGGGACAGGGGCGAATCAGCCCCAGCATTTT

j_gene: TRBJ1-1
v_gene: TRBV19
abundance: few
d_gene: .
CDR3aa: CASSIARGKEAFF
CDR3nt: TGTGCCAGTAGTATCGCTAGGGGGAAGGAAGCTTTCTTT

j_gene: TRBJ1-2
v_gene: TRBV6-5
abundance: few
d_gene: TRBD1
CDR3aa: CASSPDRVGFGYTF
CDR3nt: TGTGCCAGCAGTCCGGACAGGGTAGGGTTTGGCTACACCTTC

j_gene: TRBJ2-5
v_gene: TRBV7-9
abundance: few
d_gene: .
CDR3aa: CAGSFTGQETQYF
CDR3nt: TGTGCCGGCAGCTTCACGGGACAAGAGACCCAGTACTTC

j_gene: TRBJ1-2
v_gene: TRBV7-2
abundance: few
d_gene: .
CDR3aa: CASSNQGVGYTF
CDR3nt: TGTGCCAGCAGCAACCAAGGAGTGGGCTACACCTTC

j_gene: TRBJ2-3
v_gene: TRBV7-2
abundance: few
d_gene: .
CDR3aa: CASSLVARGDTQYF
CDR3nt: TGTGCCAGCAGCTTAGTAGCTCGAGGGGATACGCAGTATTTT

j_gene: TRBJ1-5
v_gene: TRBV3-1
abundance: many
d_gene: TRBD1
CDR3aa: CASSHGTGGQPQHF
CDR3nt: TGTGCCAGCAGCCATGGGACAGGGGGACAGCCCCAGCATTTT

j_gene: TRBJ2-3
v_gene: TRBV7-9
abundance: few
d_gene: .
CDR3aa: CASKKTGPADTQYF
CDR3nt: TGTGCCAGCAAGAAGACAGGCCCCGCAGATACGCAGTATTTT

j_gene: TRBJ2-7
v_gene: TRBV12-3/TRBV12-4
abundance: .
d_gene: .
CDR3aa: CASSLGSEEFSEQYF
CDR3nt: TGTGCCAGCAGTTTGGGATCGGAGGAGTTCAGCGAGCAGTACTTC

j_gene: TRBJ2-3
v_gene: TRBV5-6
abundance: .
d_gene: .
CDR3aa: CASSLDSGGRTDTQYF
CDR3nt: TGTGCCAGCAGCTTGGATTCTGGGGGGCGCACAGATACGCAGTATTTT

j_gene: TRBJ2-1
v_gene: TRBV28
abundance: few
d_gene: .
CDR3aa: CASSTDPSYNEQFF
CDR3nt: TGTGCCAGCAGTACTGACCCCTCTTACAATGAGCAGTTCTTC

j_gene: TRBJ2-2
v_gene: TRBV9
abundance: .
d_gene: TRBD1
CDR3aa: CASSVPGQGARNTGELFF
CDR3nt: TGTGCCAGCAGCGTACCGGGACAGGGGGCCCGAAACACCGGGGAGCTGTTTTTT

j_gene: TRBJ2-7
v_gene: TRBV20-1
abundance: many
d_gene: .
CDR3aa: CSARDPKIDYEQYF
CDR3nt: TGCAGTGCTAGAGACCCGAAAATTGACTACGAGCAGTACTTC

j_gene: TRBJ2-7
v_gene: TRBV2
abundance: .
d_gene: TRBD1
CDR3aa: CASSEGTGTHEQYF
CDR3nt: TGTGCCAGCAGTGAAGGGACAGGGACCCACGAGCAGTACTTC

j_gene: TRBJ2-7
v_gene: TRBV20-1
abundance: many
d_gene: .
CDR3aa: CSARVREDYEQYF
CDR3nt: TGCAGTGCTAGGGTGAGGGAAGATTACGAGCAGTACTTC

j_gene: TRBJ1-1
v_gene: TRBV4-1
abundance: few
d_gene: .
CDR3aa: CASSPADRGANTEAFF
CDR3nt: TGCGCCAGCAGCCCGGCCGATCGGGGGGCGAACACTGAAGCTTTCTTT

j_gene: TRBJ1-2
v_gene: TRBV4-1
abundance: many
d_gene: TRBD1
CDR3aa: CASSQDRRTGNYGYTF
CDR3nt: TGCGCCAGCAGCCAAGATCGAAGGACAGGGAACTATGGCTACACCTTC

j_gene: TRBJ1-4
v_gene: TRBV4-1
abundance: few
d_gene: .
CDR3aa: CASSQAFSGDNEKLFF
CDR3nt: TGCGCCAGCAGCCAAGCTTTTTCAGGAGACAATGAAAAACTGTTTTTT

j_gene: TRBJ2-3
v_gene: TRBV19
abundance: .
d_gene: .
CDR3aa: CASSILWQEGDTQYF
CDR3nt: TGTGCCAGTAGTATCTTATGGCAGGAGGGAGATACGCAGTATTTT

j_gene: TRBJ2-7
v_gene: TRBV7-2
abundance: .
d_gene: .
CDR3aa: CASSYFGEQYF
CDR3nt: TGTGCCAGCAGCTACTTCGGTGAGCAGTACTTC

j_gene: TRBJ2-2
v_gene: TRBV7-2
abundance: .
d_gene: TRBD2
CDR3aa: CASSPPRGGAHGELFF
CDR3nt: TGTGCCAGCAGCCCTCCTCGCGGGGGGGCCCACGGGGAGCTGTTTTTT

j_gene: TRBJ1-6
v_gene: TRBV6-6
abundance: few
d_gene: TRBD1
CDR3aa: CASTPQQGGSPLHF
CDR3nt: TGTGCCAGCACCCCGCAGCAGGGGGGATCACCCCTCCACTTT

j_gene: TRBJ2-3
v_gene: TRBV6-6
abundance: .
d_gene: .
CDR3aa: CASSYESGYGSDTQYF
CDR3nt: TGTGCCAGCAGTTACGAGTCAGGGTACGGATCAGATACGCAGTATTTT

j_gene: TRBJ2-5
v_gene: TRBV3-1
abundance: .
d_gene: TRBD2
CDR3aa: CASSQETSGVRTETQYF
CDR3nt: TGTGCCAGCAGCCAAGAGACTAGCGGGGTCCGGACGGAGACCCAGTACTTC

j_gene: TRBJ2-1
v_gene: TRBV7-9
abundance: .
d_gene: TRBD2
CDR3aa: CASSRGGPTYNEQFF
CDR3nt: TGTGCCAGCAGCCGCGGGGGACCGACCTACAATGAGCAGTTCTTC

j_gene: TRBJ2-3
v_gene: TRBV3-1
abundance: .
d_gene: .
CDR3aa: CASSQEVGDTQYF
CDR3nt: TGTGCCAGCAGCCAGGAAGTGGGAGATACGCAGTATTTT

j_gene: TRBJ1-6
v_gene: TRBV6-5
abundance: .
d_gene: .
CDR3aa: CASSPRQVYNSPLHF
CDR3nt: TGTGCCAGCAGCCCACGACAGGTTTACAATTCACCCCTCCACTTT

j_gene: TRBJ1-3
v_gene: TRBV5-1
abundance: few
d_gene: .
CDR3aa: CASSLGEPRGAIYF
CDR3nt: TGCGCCAGCAGCTTGGGCGAACCCCGTGGGGCCATATATTTT

j_gene: TRBJ1-1
v_gene: TRBV20-1
abundance: .
d_gene: .
CDR3aa: CSARDGGGNWGTEAFF
CDR3nt: TGCAGTGCTAGAGATGGGGGAGGGAATTGGGGCACTGAAGCTTTCTTT

j_gene: TRBJ2-3
v_gene: TRBV11-2
abundance: few
d_gene: TRBD2
CDR3aa: CASSLGTSGGYIHTDTQYF
CDR3nt: TGTGCCAGCAGCTTGGGGACTAGCGGGGGGTATATCCACACAGATACGCAGTATTTT

j_gene: TRBJ1-1
v_gene: TRBV7-2
abundance: few
d_gene: .
CDR3aa: CASSLWLQLEAFF
CDR3nt: TGTGCCAGCAGCTTGTGGCTTCAGCTTGAAGCTTTCTTT

j_gene: TRBJ2-2
v_gene: TRBV5-1
abundance: .
d_gene: .
CDR3aa: CASSPSRTTNTGELFF
CDR3nt: TGCGCCAGCTCCCCTTCCCGGACTACAAACACCGGGGAGCTGTTTTTT

j_gene: TRBJ2-3
v_gene: TRBV6-5
abundance: .
d_gene: .
CDR3aa: CASRQFRETDTQYF
CDR3nt: TGTGCCAGCCGACAGTTTCGGGAGACAGATACGCAGTATTTT

j_gene: TRBJ2-2
v_gene: TRBV7-3
abundance: few
d_gene: TRBD2
CDR3aa: CASSPRGGGVANTGELFF
CDR3nt: TGTGCCAGCAGCCCCCGGGGCGGGGGGGTCGCGAACACCGGGGAGCTGTTTTTT

j_gene: TRBJ1-1
v_gene: TRBV2
abundance: few
d_gene: .
CDR3aa: CASSEAYYREAFF
CDR3nt: TGTGCCAGCAGTGAAGCGTATTACAGGGAAGCTTTCTTT